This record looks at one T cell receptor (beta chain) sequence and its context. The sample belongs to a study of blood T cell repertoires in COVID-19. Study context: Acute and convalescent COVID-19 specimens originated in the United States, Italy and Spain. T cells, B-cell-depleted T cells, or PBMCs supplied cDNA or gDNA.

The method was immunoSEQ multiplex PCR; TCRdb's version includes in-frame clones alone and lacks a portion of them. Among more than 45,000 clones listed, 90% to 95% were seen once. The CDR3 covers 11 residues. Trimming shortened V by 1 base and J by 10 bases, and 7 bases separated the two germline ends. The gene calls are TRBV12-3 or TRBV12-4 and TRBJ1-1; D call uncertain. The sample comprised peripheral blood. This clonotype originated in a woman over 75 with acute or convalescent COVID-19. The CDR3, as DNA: TGTGCCAGCAGTTTAGGAGCCGGAGCTTTCTTT. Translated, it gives CASSLGAGAFF.